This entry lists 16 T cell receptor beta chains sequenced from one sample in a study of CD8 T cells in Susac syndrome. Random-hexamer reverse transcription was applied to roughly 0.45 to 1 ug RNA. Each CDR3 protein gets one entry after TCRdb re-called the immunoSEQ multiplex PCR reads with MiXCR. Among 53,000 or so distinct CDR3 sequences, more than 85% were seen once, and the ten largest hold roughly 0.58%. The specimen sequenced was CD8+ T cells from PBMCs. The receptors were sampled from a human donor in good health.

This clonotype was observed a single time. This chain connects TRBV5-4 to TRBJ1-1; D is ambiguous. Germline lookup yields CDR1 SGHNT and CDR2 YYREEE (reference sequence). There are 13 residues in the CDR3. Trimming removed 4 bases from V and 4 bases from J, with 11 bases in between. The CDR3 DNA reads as TGTGCCAGCAGCACCACTTGGGGCACTGAAGCTTTCTTT. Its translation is CASSTTWGTEAFF. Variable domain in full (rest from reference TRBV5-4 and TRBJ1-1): ETGVTQSPTHLIKTRGQQVTLRCSSQSGHNTVSWYQQALGQGPQFIFQYYREEENGRGNFPPRFSGLQFPNYSSELNVNALELDDSALYLCASSTTWGTEAFFGQGTRLTVV.

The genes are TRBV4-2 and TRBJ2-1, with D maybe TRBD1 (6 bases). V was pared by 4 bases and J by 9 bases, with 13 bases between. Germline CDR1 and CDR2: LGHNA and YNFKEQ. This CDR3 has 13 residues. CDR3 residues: CASSPQGQSEQFF. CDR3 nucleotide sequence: TGTGCCAGCAGCCCGCAGGGGCAGAGTGAGCAGTTCTTC.

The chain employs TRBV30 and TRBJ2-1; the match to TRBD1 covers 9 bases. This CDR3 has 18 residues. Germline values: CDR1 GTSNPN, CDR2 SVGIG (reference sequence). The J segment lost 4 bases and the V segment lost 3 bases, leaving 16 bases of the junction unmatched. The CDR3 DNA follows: TGTGCCTGGAGCGGCATTTTGGGGACAGGGCATCTTTACAATGAGCAGTTCTTC. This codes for CAWSGILGTGHLYNEQFF.

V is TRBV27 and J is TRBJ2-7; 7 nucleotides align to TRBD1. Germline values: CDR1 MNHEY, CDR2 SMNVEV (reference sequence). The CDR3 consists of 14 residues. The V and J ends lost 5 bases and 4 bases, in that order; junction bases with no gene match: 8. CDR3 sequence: CASSTPRQGYEQYF. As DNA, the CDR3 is TGTGCCAGCAGTACCCCCCGACAGGGTTACGAGCAGTACTTC.

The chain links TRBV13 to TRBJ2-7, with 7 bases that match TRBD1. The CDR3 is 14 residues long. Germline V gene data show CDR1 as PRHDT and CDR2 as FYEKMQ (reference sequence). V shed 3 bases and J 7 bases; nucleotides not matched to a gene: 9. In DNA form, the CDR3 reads TGTGCCAGCAGCTTCCAGGGGGTTTCGGCGGAGCAGTACTTC. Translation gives CASSFQGVSAEQYF. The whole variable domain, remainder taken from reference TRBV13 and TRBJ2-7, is AAGVIQSPRHLIKEKRETATLKCYPIPRHDTVYWYQQGPGQDPQFLISFYEKMQSDKGSIPDRFSAQQFSDYHSELNMSSLELGDSALYFCASSFQGVSAEQYFGPGTRLTVT.

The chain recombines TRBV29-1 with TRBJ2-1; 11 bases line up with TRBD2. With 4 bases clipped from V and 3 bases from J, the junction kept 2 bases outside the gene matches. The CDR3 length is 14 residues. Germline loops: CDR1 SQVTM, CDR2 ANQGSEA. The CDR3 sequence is CSVATSGVYNEQFF. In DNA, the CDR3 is TGCAGCGTTGCGACTAGCGGGGTCTACAATGAGCAGTTCTTC.

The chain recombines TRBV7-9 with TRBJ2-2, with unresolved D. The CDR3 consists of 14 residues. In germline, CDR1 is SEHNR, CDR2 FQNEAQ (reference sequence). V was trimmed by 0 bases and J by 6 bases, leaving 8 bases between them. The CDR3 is CASSLAWKAGELFF. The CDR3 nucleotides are TGTGCCAGCAGCTTAGCGTGGAAAGCCGGGGAGCTGTTTTTT. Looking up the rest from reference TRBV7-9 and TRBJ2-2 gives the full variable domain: DTGVSQNPRHKITKRGQNVTFRCDPISEHNRLYWYRQTLGQGPEFLTYFQNEAQLEKSRLLSDRFSAERPKGSFSTLEIQRTEQGDSAMYLCASSLAWKAGELFFGEGSRLTVL.

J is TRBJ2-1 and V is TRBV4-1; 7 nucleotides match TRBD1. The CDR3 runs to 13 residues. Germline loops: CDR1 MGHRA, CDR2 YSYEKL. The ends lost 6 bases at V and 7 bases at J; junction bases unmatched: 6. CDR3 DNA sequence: TGCGCCAGCAGTAGGGGGCGGAGGAATGAGCAGTTCTTC. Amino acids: CASSRGRRNEQFF.

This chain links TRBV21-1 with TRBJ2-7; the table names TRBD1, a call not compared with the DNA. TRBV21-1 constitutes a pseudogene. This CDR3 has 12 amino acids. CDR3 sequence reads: CASSWDTYEQYF. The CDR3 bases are TGTGCCAGCAGCTGGGACACCTACGAGCAGTACTTC.

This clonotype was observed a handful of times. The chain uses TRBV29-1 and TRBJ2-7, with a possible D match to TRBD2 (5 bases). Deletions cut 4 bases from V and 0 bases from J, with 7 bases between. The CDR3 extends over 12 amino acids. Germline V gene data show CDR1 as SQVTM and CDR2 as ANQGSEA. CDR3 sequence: CSVVGSSYEQYF. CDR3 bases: TGCAGCGTTGTTGGGAGCTCCTACGAGCAGTACTTC.

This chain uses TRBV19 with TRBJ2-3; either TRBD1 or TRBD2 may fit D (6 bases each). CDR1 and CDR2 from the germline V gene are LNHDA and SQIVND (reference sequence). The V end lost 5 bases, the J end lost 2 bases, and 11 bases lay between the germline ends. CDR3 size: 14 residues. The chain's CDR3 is CASSPTGATDTQYF. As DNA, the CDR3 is TGTGCCAGTAGTCCTACGGGGGCCACAGATACGCAGTATTTT. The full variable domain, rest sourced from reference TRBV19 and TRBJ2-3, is DGGITQSPKYLFRKEGQNVTLSCEQNLNHDAMYWYRQDPGQGLRLIYYSQIVNDFQKGDIAEGYSVSREKKESFPLTVTSAQKNPTAFYLCASSPTGATDTQYFGPGTRLTVL.

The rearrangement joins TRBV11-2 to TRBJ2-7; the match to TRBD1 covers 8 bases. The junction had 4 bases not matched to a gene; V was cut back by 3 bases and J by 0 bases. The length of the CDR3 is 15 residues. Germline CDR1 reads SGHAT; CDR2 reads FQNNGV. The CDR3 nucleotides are TGTGCCAGCAGCTTTGGGACAGGTAACTCCTACGAGCAGTACTTC. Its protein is CASSFGTGNSYEQYF.

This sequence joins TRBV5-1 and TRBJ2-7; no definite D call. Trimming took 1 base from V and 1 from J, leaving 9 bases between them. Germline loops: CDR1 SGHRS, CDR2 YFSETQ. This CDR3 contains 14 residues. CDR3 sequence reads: CASSLPSPSYEQYF. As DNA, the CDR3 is TGCGCCAGCAGCTTGCCGTCACCATCCTACGAGCAGTACTTC.

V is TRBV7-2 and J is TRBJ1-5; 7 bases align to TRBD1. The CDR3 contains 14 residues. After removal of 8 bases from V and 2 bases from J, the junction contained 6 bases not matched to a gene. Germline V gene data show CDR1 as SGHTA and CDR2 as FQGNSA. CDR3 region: CASAGGQGNQPQHF. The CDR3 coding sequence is TGTGCCAGCGCGGGCGGACAGGGCAATCAGCCCCAGCATTTT.

CDR3 sequence (DNA): TGCAGCGTTGAACTTCCTCCGGTTGACAATGAGCAGTTCTTC. Its protein is CSVELPPVDNEQFF. The chain combines TRBV29-1 with TRBJ2-1; no clear D. V gave up 2 bases and J gave up 5 bases, with 13 bases separating them. The germline V gene has CDR1 SQVTM and CDR2 ANQGSEA. The CDR3 is made up of 14 amino acids.

The CDR3 sequence: CSARDLSWGNTEAFF. CDR3 coding DNA: TGCAGTGCTAGAGATCTCTCCTGGGGGAACACTGAAGCTTTCTTT. The chain joins TRBV20-1 to TRBJ1-1; D is ambiguous. The CDR3 loop spans 15 amino acids. Trimming removed 0 bases from V and 1 base from J, with 12 bases in between. Germline V lookup: CDR1 DFQATT, CDR2 SNEGSKA (reference sequence).